This section outlines one T cell receptor (beta chain) sequence together with its context. The antigen remains unidentified. The sample originates from a study of T cell repertoires in cytomegalovirus infection. TCRdb fed the reads into MiXCR, producing one record per CDR3 protein. The top ten clones hold about 10% of a sample with about 260,000 distinct CDR3 sequences, roughly an eighth of them seen once. The V and J ends lost 5 bases and 3 bases respectively, with 10 bases between them. The CDR3 loop spans 13 amino acids. Study conclusions and caveats: Adding up the frequency of public TCR beta families identified people who carried CMV plus the relevant HLA.

This chain uses TRBV12-3 or TRBV12-4 with TRBJ2-5; D gene unclear. The specimen sequenced was PBMCs. The source is a human donor in good health (CMV status not recorded). Some clones in this sample may be carry-over from other donors' samples. This CDR3 reads CASSPSTEETQYF. The CDR3 nucleotides are TGTGCCAGCAGTCCTTCGACTGAAGAGACCCAGTACTTC.